These T cell receptor beta chains were read from a single sample in a study of PD-L1 blockade in urothelial cancer. Sequenced by immunoSEQ multiplex PCR; TCRdb stores in-frame clones only, minus some. The sample contains about 120,000 clones, around 88% of which appear only once. Sequenced material: PBMCs, taken around atezolizumab (anti-PD-L1) treatment. The origin of the receptors is a man in his 60s with urothelial cancer. Each CDR3 is given with its conserved first and last residue. Fields, in order: clone size, V gene, J gene, D gene, CDR3 protein, CDR3 DNA. A D gene is named only where the DNA matches it firmly. Expanded clones are given a class, and other clones once, few, many or no size at all.

NA,TRBV5-1,TRBJ2-2,TRBD2,CASSSRGGLGGELFF,TGCGCCAGCAGCTCTCGGGGGGGCCTTGGCGGGGAGCTGTTTTTT
NA,TRBV14,TRBJ2-5,TRBD2,CASSQRTSAKETQYF,TGTGCCAGCAGCCAGAGGACTAGCGCGAAAGAGACCCAGTACTTC
NA,TRBV5-1,TRBJ2-3,TRBD1,CASSLVVRDREYGDTQYF,TGCGCCAGCAGCTTGGTGGTACGGGACAGGGAGTATGGGGATACGCAGTATTTT
NA,TRBV15,TRBJ2-2,NA,CATSRAGVTGGELFF,TGTGCCACCAGCAGGGCAGGGGTGACCGGCGGGGAGCTGTTTTTT
NA,TRBV11-3,TRBJ1-6,NA,CASSLVQGSPLHF,TGTGCCAGCAGCTTAGTGCAGGGGTCACCCCTCCACTTT
NA,TRBV28,TRBJ1-5,TRBD1,CASSWTGGNQPQHF,TGTGCCAGCAGCTGGACAGGGGGCAATCAGCCCCAGCATTTT
NA,TRBV7-2,TRBJ1-2,NA,CASSASGVDYGYTF,TGTGCCAGCAGCGCTAGCGGGGTAGACTATGGCTACACCTTC
NA,TRBV6-5,TRBJ1-5,NA,CASSSGIHSNQPQHF,TGTGCCAGCAGTTCCGGGATTCATAGCAATCAGCCCCAGCATTTT
NA,TRBV4-3,TRBJ1-2,NA,CASSPQEGRGYTF,TGCGCCAGCAGCCCACAGGAGGGACGTGGCTACACCTTC
NA,TRBV5-1,TRBJ2-5,TRBD2,CASSLAGGSQETQYF,TGCGCCAGCAGCTTGGCGGGGGGATCGCAAGAGACCCAGTACTTC
NA,TRBV7-2,TRBJ1-5,NA,CASSLAGGSNNQPQHF,TGTGCCAGCAGCTTAGCGGGGGGTTCGAACAATCAGCCCCAGCATTTT
NA,TRBV4-3,TRBJ2-5,NA,CASSRGRGSETQYF,TGCGCCAGCAGCCGGGGCCGGGGGTCGGAGACCCAGTACTTC
NA,TRBV2,TRBJ2-1,NA,CASSDTGLPSNEQFF,TGTGCCAGCAGTGATACGGGACTCCCCAGCAATGAGCAGTTCTTC
NA,TRBV28,TRBJ1-4,TRBD1,CASSPDQTGGREKLFF,TGTGCCAGCAGTCCAGACCAGACAGGGGGCCGGGAAAAACTGTTTTTT
few,TRBV7-2,TRBJ2-3,TRBD2,CASSLDLAGTDTQYF,TGTGCCAGCAGCTTAGACCTAGCGGGCACAGATACGCAGTATTTT
NA,TRBV9,TRBJ2-5,NA,CASSVATGRQETQYF,TGTGCCAGCAGCGTAGCTACAGGGAGACAAGAGACCCAGTACTTC
NA,TRBV4-2,TRBJ2-7,NA,CASSQTGYEQYF,TGTGCCAGCAGCCAAACAGGGTACGAGCAGTACTTC
NA,TRBV2,TRBJ2-7,NA,CASSAYEQYF,TGTGCCAGCAGTGCTTACGAGCAGTACTTC
NA,TRBV27,TRBJ2-1,TRBD2,CASSLIPLAGGPSVNEQFF,TGTGCCAGCAGCCTGATCCCACTAGCGGGAGGGCCTTCAGTCAATGAGCAGTTCTTC
NA,TRBV4-1,TRBJ2-3,NA,CASSQWPSALPSTDTQYF,TGCGCCAGCAGCCAATGGCCTAGCGCGTTACCTAGCACAGATACGCAGTATTTT
NA,TRBV5-1,TRBJ2-2,TRBD1,CASSYLPGQPTGELFF,TGCGCCAGCAGCTACTTACCGGGACAGCCCACCGGGGAGCTGTTTTTT
NA,TRBV11-1,TRBJ2-7,TRBD2,CASSREGFYEQYF,TGTGCCAGCAGCCGGGAGGGATTTTACGAGCAGTACTTC
NA,TRBV6-5,TRBJ2-7,NA,CASSYSAGAYEQYF,TGTGCCAGCAGTTACTCAGCCGGAGCCTACGAGCAGTACTTC
NA,TRBV28,TRBJ2-3,NA,CAAGRGASTDTQYF,TGTGCCGCAGGCCGGGGGGCTAGCACAGATACGCAGTATTTT
NA,TRBV7-9,TRBJ2-1,NA,CASSGLRGAMNEQFF,TGTGCCAGCAGCGGTCTTAGGGGCGCGATGAATGAGCAGTTCTTC
few,TRBV30,TRBJ1-2,NA,CAWSSFLYGYTF,TGTGCCTGGAGTAGCTTTTTGTATGGCTACACCTTC
NA,TRBV18,TRBJ2-1,NA,CASSRERDNEQFF,TGTGCCAGCTCACGGGAGCGGGACAATGAGCAGTTCTTC
NA,TRBV4-1,TRBJ2-1,TRBD2,CASSQDPAGDTYNEQFF,TGCGCCAGCAGCCAAGATCCGGCGGGAGACACCTACAATGAGCAGTTCTTC
NA,TRBV19,TRBJ2-5,TRBD1,CASSIGQGETQYF,TGTGCCAGTAGTATAGGACAGGGGGAGACCCAGTACTTC
NA,TRBV19,TRBJ2-1,TRBD2,CASTRTSGRVNNEQFF,TGTGCCAGTACCAGGACTAGCGGGAGGGTTAACAATGAGCAGTTCTTC
NA,TRBV28,TRBJ1-5,NA,CASSQLGRLPHF,TGTGCCAGCAGCCAATTGGGGCGACTTCCGCATTTT
NA,TRBV27,TRBJ2-7,NA,CASSSYYEQYF,TGTGCCAGCAGTTCCTACTACGAGCAGTACTTC
NA,TRBV2,TRBJ2-2,TRBD1,CASRTGTGVTGELFF,TGTGCCAGCAGGACCGGGACAGGGGTTACCGGGGAGCTGTTTTTT
NA,TRBV10-2,TRBJ2-7,NA,CASSEGAVNEQYF,TGCGCCAGCAGTGAGGGGGCGGTCAACGAGCAGTACTTC
once,TRBV9,TRBJ1-6,NA,CASSVTREPNSPLHF,TGTGCCAGCAGCGTAACCCGCGAGCCAAATTCACCCCTCCACTTT
NA,TRBV28,TRBJ1-2,TRBD1,CASLPGQGAGGYTF,TGTGCCAGCCTACCGGGACAGGGGGCCGGTGGCTACACCTTC
NA,TRBV7-9,TRBJ2-5,TRBD2,CASSRGTNQQETQYF,TGTGCCAGCAGTCGGGGGACTAACCAGCAAGAGACCCAGTACTTC
NA,TRBV28,TRBJ1-4,TRBD1,CASSSIQDRGGKLFF,TGTGCCAGCAGTTCTATACAGGACAGGGGAGGAAAACTGTTTTTT
NA,TRBV29-1,TRBJ1-2,TRBD1,CSVAWTGGISPSSYGYTF,TGCAGCGTTGCCTGGACAGGGGGGATCTCCCCGTCAAGCTATGGCTACACCTTC
NA,TRBV11-1,TRBJ2-7,TRBD1,CASSRDRTYEQYF,TGTGCCAGCAGCCGGGACAGAACCTACGAGCAGTACTTC
NA,TRBV5-6,TRBJ2-2,NA,CASRLQQGPGELFF,TGTGCCAGCAGATTGCAACAGGGACCCGGGGAGCTGTTTTTT
NA,TRBV7-3,TRBJ2-7,TRBD2,CASSSQGGVVDEQYF,TGTGCCAGCAGCTCCCAGGGAGGGGTGGTGGACGAGCAGTACTTC
NA,TRBV6-5,TRBJ2-7,TRBD1,CASSYSRWTGTEQYF,TGTGCCAGCAGTTACTCTCGTTGGACAGGGACCGAGCAGTACTTC
NA,TRBV18,TRBJ2-5,NA,CASSPEGGQETQYF,TGTGCCAGCTCACCCGAAGGGGGCCAAGAGACCCAGTACTTC
NA,TRBV11-2,TRBJ2-2,TRBD2,CASSWGLAGEAGELFF,TGTGCCAGCAGCTGGGGACTAGCGGGAGAGGCCGGGGAGCTGTTTTTT
few,TRBV29-1,TRBJ2-4,TRBD1,CSFEGDRGNIQYF,TGCAGCTTCGAAGGGGACAGGGGAAACATTCAGTACTTC
NA,TRBV5-6,TRBJ1-2,TRBD1,CASSLIEGADYGYTF,TGTGCCAGCAGCTTGATCGAGGGGGCGGACTATGGCTACACCTTC
once,TRBV6-1,TRBJ1-4,TRBD1,CASSERRTGGQKLFF,TGTGCCAGCAGTGAAAGGCGGACAGGGGGCCAGAAACTGTTTTTT
NA,TRBV10-1,TRBJ2-4,TRBD1,CASSPGTGVTYF,TGCGCCAGCAGCCCTGGGACAGGGGTTACGTACTTC
NA,TRBV6-4,TRBJ2-1,NA,CASSDSYEQFF,TGTGCCAGCAGTGATAGCTATGAGCAGTTCTTC
NA,TRBV19,TRBJ1-1,NA,CASTYELFTEAFF,TGTGCCAGTACCTACGAACTATTCACTGAAGCTTTCTTT
NA,TRBV30,TRBJ2-7,NA,CARAAEPLYEQYF,TGTGCCCGGGCAGCGGAGCCCCTCTACGAGCAGTACTTC
NA,TRBV6-4,TRBJ2-2,TRBD1,CASSRTGGNTGELFF,TGTGCCAGCAGCCGGACAGGGGGAAACACCGGGGAGCTGTTTTTT
NA,TRBV4-1,TRBJ2-7,TRBD2,CASSQVRGGIYEQYF,TGCGCCAGCAGCCAAGTTCGGGGGGGAATCTACGAGCAGTACTTC
NA,TRBV6-5,TRBJ2-1,TRBD1,CASSPTGQGYNEQFF,TGTGCCAGCTCTCCTACTGGACAGGGATACAATGAGCAGTTCTTC
NA,TRBV6-1,TRBJ2-3,NA,CASTPNTDTQYF,TGTGCCAGCACCCCAAACACAGATACGCAGTATTTT
NA,TRBV12-5,TRBJ2-1,TRBD2,CASGSGNSYNEQFF,TGTGCTAGTGGTAGCGGGAACTCCTACAATGAGCAGTTCTTC
NA,TRBV6-5,TRBJ1-1,TRBD1,CASSSRGQLTNTEAFF,TGTGCCAGCAGTTCGAGGGGACAGCTTACGAACACTGAAGCTTTCTTT
once,TRBV5-1,TRBJ2-5,NA,CASSQGTGELAGSQETQYF,TGCGCCAGCAGCCAGGGGACAGGGGAACTAGCGGGGAGCCAAGAGACCCAGTACTTC